These T cell receptor beta chains were read from a single sample in a study of T cell repertoires in cytomegalovirus infection. TCRdb re-derived calls from the reads in MiXCR, one entry per CDR3 protein. The profile covers about 450,000 distinct CDR3 sequences, with roughly 30% appearing a single time and about an eighth taken by the ten largest. Sample: PBMCs. The receptors come from a human donor in good health (CMV status not recorded). Some clones in this sample may be carry-over from other donors' samples. CDR3s leave out the opening cysteine and the closing phenylalanine or tryptophan.

V gene	J gene	CDR3 protein
TRBV4-1	TRBJ1-1	ASSQVRGAGYTEAF
TRBV12-3/TRBV12-4	TRBJ1-6	ASSYTQGVNSPLH
TRBV5-8	TRBJ2-7	ASSSGQGGSDEQY
TRBV28	TRBJ1-2	ASRSKTGPRDYGYT
TRBV6-1	TRBJ2-3	ASSDSLAGASTDTQY
TRBV6-1	TRBJ1-6	ASKARNWDSPLH
TRBV19	TRBJ2-1	ASRGLAGGNNEQF
TRBV28	TRBJ2-2	ASSPTQGAGGELF
TRBV29-1	TRBJ1-2	STPSKDRTNYGYT
TRBV28	TRBJ1-5	ASSRGIDQPQH
TRBV10-2	TRBJ1-6	ASSESLGHYNSPLH
TRBV6-1	TRBJ2-1	ASREIAGGLHSYNEQF
TRBV15	TRBJ2-7	ATSRGTGTYEQY
TRBV7-6	TRBJ2-3	ASSSLPPRLTDTQY
TRBV5-1	TRBJ1-2	ASSIGTDYNYGYT
TRBV4-3	TRBJ2-5	ASSQEDSGAQETQY
TRBV12-3/TRBV12-4	TRBJ2-3	ASSFVSVDTQY
TRBV7-8	TRBJ1-5	ASSFLPGQGKRGSNQPQH
TRBV7-8	TRBJ1-3	ASSFQPGNTIY
TRBV7-8	TRBJ1-4	ASSLVPDRGLSDEKLF
TRBV12-3/TRBV12-4	TRBJ1-1	ASIQGRGYGTEAF
TRBV7-8	TRBJ1-1	ASSLIGQLMNTEAF
TRBV9	TRBJ1-4	ASSPRENDEKLF
TRBV11-2	TRBJ2-3	ASSRTSGGALTDTQY
TRBV5-4	TRBJ1-6	ASSRKDTYNSPLH
TRBV7-9	TRBJ2-2	ASRHPLGGGVGELF
TRBV11-1	TRBJ1-1	ASGTENTEAF
TRBV7-2	TRBJ2-7	ASASRHGTYEQY
TRBV12-3/TRBV12-4	TRBJ1-3	ASKTISGNTIY
TRBV11-2	TRBJ2-7	ASSPYRGAYEQY
TRBV7-2	TRBJ2-7	ASSLAVATRGYEQY
TRBV6-1	TRBJ2-2	ASSEDSMENTGELF
TRBV5-1	TRBJ2-6	ASSLLSGEGGGPSSGANVLT
TRBV7-2	TRBJ2-5	ASSLDQGWETQY
TRBV20-1	TRBJ2-3	SAPRDGTRDTQY
TRBV7-8	TRBJ2-3	ASSLGENSDTQY
TRBV3-1	TRBJ2-3	ASSQAPGQGTDTQY
TRBV5-1	TRBJ2-5	ASSASKAGVGETQY
TRBV5-1	TRBJ1-4	ASSPDPSKRNEKLF
TRBV6-5	TRBJ1-5	ASSPGTGGPAQH
TRBV12-3/TRBV12-4	TRBJ2-3	ASSDAGGRADTQY
TRBV7-3	TRBJ1-4	ASSLTPASEKLF
TRBV20-1	TRBJ1-1	SARAYLEGTEAF
TRBV7-8	TRBJ2-5	ASSLFWETTY
TRBV7-2	TRBJ2-3	ASSSGTQILLNTDTQY
TRBV11-2	TRBJ2-7	ASSSRYEQY
TRBV2	TRBJ2-3	ASSYRDRTDTQY
TRBV27	TRBJ1-2	ASRRTRTNYGYT
TRBV25-1	TRBJ2-7	ASSSRAYEQY
TRBV5-3	TRBJ2-1	ASSLVGTAFNEQF
TRBV7-8	TRBJ2-2	ASSLRGGSSGELF
TRBV6-2/TRBV6-3	TRBJ2-1	ASSSAGVSYNEQF
TRBV7-2	TRBJ1-4	ASSLGRNNEKLF
TRBV4-3	TRBJ2-7	ASSQGHGGGGYEQY
TRBV19	TRBJ1-1	VSSMNGMNTEAF